The 20 T cell receptor beta chains in this list originate from one sample, sequenced in a study of response to subunit inactivated influenza vaccine. TCRdb independently ran MiXCR on the RT-PCR reads; one entry per CDR3 protein. The sample consists of 700,000 to 900,000 distinct CDR3 sequences, over 20% of them appearing once. This sample comprised PBMCs from blood, obtained roughly 5 days after vaccination. The receptor set was obtained from a man aged 50-59 years who received an inactivated influenza vaccine.

This clonotype has only a few counts. J is TRBJ2-2 and V is TRBV6-1; D unresolved. Between the trimmed V and J ends, which lost 1 base and 5 bases, there was a span of 8 bases. Germline V CDR1 and CDR2: MNHNS, SASEGT. CDR3 length equals 14 residues. CDR3 protein: CASSEGPRTGELFF. The CDR3 DNA reads TGTGCCAGCAGTGAAGGTCCGAGAACCGGGGAGCTGTTTTTT.

This clonotype turned up a few times. The rearrangement uses TRBV9 and TRBJ2-5; 8 positions agree with TRBD2. Germline V gives CDR1 SGDLS, CDR2 YYNGEE. J gave up 7 bases and V 4 bases, and 6 bases lay outside the gene matches. CDR3 length: 13 residues. The CDR3 coding sequence is TGTGCCAGCAGCCCCCCCGGGAGGGGGACCCAGTACTTC. Residues: CASSPPGRGTQYF.

This clonotype occurred many times. V usage is TRBV5-1 and J usage is TRBJ2-2; tentative D call: TRBD2 (6 bases). The CDR3 is 15 residues long. V lost 2 bases to trimming and J lost 6 bases, with 14 bases between them. Germline V lookup: CDR1 SGHRS, CDR2 YFSETQ. The CDR3 is CASSLIAGGAGELFF. CDR3 DNA sequence: TGCGCCAGCAGCTTAATCGCTGGAGGGGCCGGGGAGCTGTTTTTT.

This rearrangement joins TRBV12-3 or TRBV12-4 to TRBJ2-3, with D perhaps TRBD2 (5 bases). The CDR3 length is 16 residues. V was pared by 5 bases and J by 3 bases, with 18 bases between. As DNA, the CDR3 is TGTGCCAGCAGTCCCCCTGCGCGGGCCGCTACAGATACGCAGTATTTT. Protein product: CASSPPARAATDTQYF.

This clonotype appeared many times. V and J are TRBV29-1 and TRBJ2-1; TRBD2 agrees at 9 bases. V lost 0 bases to trimming and J lost 5 bases; unmatched junction nucleotides: 5. Germline lookup yields CDR1 SQVTM and CDR2 ANQGSEA. There are 15 residues in the CDR3. CDR3: CSVEDRLAGHNEQFF. For the CDR3, the DNA is TGCAGCGTTGAAGATCGGCTAGCGGGACACAATGAGCAGTTCTTC.

This clonotype showed up just a few times. J is TRBJ2-1 and V is TRBV2; TRBD2 aligns across 13 bases. The CDR3 contains 18 residues. CDR1 and CDR2 from the germline V gene are SNHLY and FYNNEI. J lost 3 bases, V lost 7 bases, and 12 bases had no gene match. The DNA of the CDR3 is TGTGCCAGCACTGGACTAGCGGGAGTCTTCGTCCGCTACAATGAGCAGTTCTTC. Translation gives CASTGLAGVFVRYNEQFF.

The gene calls are TRBV28 and TRBJ2-3; D unresolved. This CDR3 has 15 amino acids. V lost 3 bases, J lost 0 bases, and 10 bases lay in between. In germline, CDR1 is MDHEN, CDR2 SYDVKM. CDR3 DNA sequence: TGTGCCAGCAGTTTCCCGGAAACTAGCACAGATACGCAGTATTTT. It translates to CASSFPETSTDTQYF.

The chain combines TRBV20-1 with TRBJ1-6, with D possibly matching TRBD1 (6 bases). Germline V CDR1 and CDR2: DFQATT, SNEGSKA (reference sequence). This CDR3 comprises 13 residues. V was trimmed by 3 bases and J by 5 bases, leaving 8 bases between them. The CDR3 sequence is CSASTGNNSPLHF. CDR3 in DNA: TGCAGTGCTAGCACAGGGAATAATTCACCCCTCCACTTT.

This sequence joins TRBV11-2 and TRBJ2-5; TRBD2 agrees at 12 bases. V was clipped by 3 bases and J by 4 bases; unmatched bases: 12. Looked up from germline, CDR1 is SGHAT and CDR2 is FQNNGV. There are 18 residues in the CDR3. CDR3 in amino acids: CASSLSVATSGSSETQYF. The CDR3 DNA sequence: TGTGCCAGCAGCTTGTCTGTTGCGACTAGCGGGAGTTCAGAGACCCAGTACTTC.

This clonotype came up a few times. The J gene is TRBJ2-7, the V gene TRBV10-1; the match to TRBD1 covers 7 bases. Germline V gives CDR1 WNHNN, CDR2 SYGVQD (reference sequence). The length of the CDR3 is 15 residues. The V gene end was trimmed by 1 base and the J gene end by 3 bases; junction bases not matched to a gene: 6. As DNA, the CDR3 is TGCGCCAGCAGTGAGTATAACAGGGGTGACTACGAGCAGTACTTC. Translating it yields CASSEYNRGDYEQYF.

This clonotype was seen only a few times. V is TRBV4-2 and J is TRBJ2-7; D is undetermined. There are 16 residues in the CDR3. Germline loops: CDR1 LGHNA, CDR2 YNFKEQ. V lost 0 bases to trimming and J lost 3 bases, with 15 bases between them. CDR3 sequence reads: CASSQDLAGPFYEQYF. The CDR3 region has the DNA TGTGCCAGCAGCCAAGATTTGGCAGGACCATTCTACGAGCAGTACTTC.

In its sample, this clonotype was seen a few times. The rearrangement joins TRBV12-3 or TRBV12-4 to TRBJ1-4, with a tentative D call TRBD1 (5 bases). The CDR3 has 15 residues. Deletions cut 6 bases from V and 0 bases from J, with 11 bases between. DNA for the CDR3: TGTGCCAGCAGACCTGGGGGGGCAACTAATGAAAAACTGTTTTTT. This codes for CASRPGGATNEKLFF.

The J gene is TRBJ1-4, the V gene TRBV5-1, with 7 nucleotides matching TRBD1. V lost 2 bases and J lost 4; bases outside the gene matches: 5. There are 15 residues in the CDR3. Germline V gives CDR1 SGHRS, CDR2 YFSETQ. CDR3 sequence: CASSLWGQFNEKLFF. CDR3 nucleotide sequence: TGCGCCAGCAGCTTATGGGGACAGTTTAATGAAAAACTGTTTTTT.

This clonotype was recorded a few times. The chain uses TRBV5-1 and TRBJ2-7; 8 nucleotides agree with TRBD1. V shed 5 bases, J shed 6 bases, and the junction held 13 bases outside the gene matches. The germline V gene has CDR1 SGHRS and CDR2 YFSETQ. The CDR3 contains 15 residues. The CDR3 is CASRSEAGTGSEQYF. In DNA, the CDR3 is TGCGCCAGCAGATCCGAAGCCGGGACAGGCAGCGAGCAGTACTTC.

V usage is TRBV18 and J usage is TRBJ1-6; no clear D gene. Per germline, CDR1 KGHSH and CDR2 LQKENI. Trimming left V 6 bases short and J 5 bases short, with 11 bases between. The CDR3 contains 14 residues. The CDR3 DNA reads TGTGCCAGCTCTCGGCAGGTGGATAATTCACCCCTCCACTTT. It translates to CASSRQVDNSPLHF. The full variable domain, its missing parts supplied by reference TRBV18 and TRBJ1-6, is NAGVMQNPRHLVRRRGQEARLRCSPMKGHSHVYWYRQLPEEGLKFMVYLQKENIIDESGMPKERFSAEFPKEGPSILRIQQVVRGDSAAYFCASSRQVDNSPLHFGNGTRLTVT.

To note about this clonotype: At one end the junction does not follow the germline gene, possibly because of a read error. The chain is built from TRBV11-2 and TRBJ2-5; no firm D call. Germline lookup yields CDR1 SGHAT and CDR2 FQNNGV. This CDR3 comprises 13 residues. The chain's CDR3 is CASSLGPQGTQYF. The CDR3 coding sequence is TGTGCCAGCAGCTTAGGACCCCAAGGGACCCAGTACTTC.

This clonotype was observed a few times. V usage is TRBV10-3 and J usage is TRBJ2-1, with 10 bases matching TRBD2. Germline CDR1 reads ENHRY; CDR2 reads SYGVKD. J was trimmed by 9 bases and V by 3 bases; bases with no gene match: 8. The CDR3 is 15 amino acids. In DNA form, the CDR3 reads TGTGCCATCAGTGAAAGCCCGGGACTAGCGATTGAGCAGTTCTTC. Translation gives CAISESPGLAIEQFF.

The rearrangement joins TRBV2 to TRBJ2-7; no reliable D call. Germline CDR1 SNHLY, CDR2 FYNNEI. Trimming shortened V by 1 base and J by 0 bases, and 13 bases separated the two germline ends. The CDR3 is made up of 16 amino acids. The CDR3, as DNA: TGTGCCAGCAGTGAAGTTGCGCAGGTGTACTCCTACGAGCAGTACTTC. Protein sequence: CASSEVAQVYSYEQYF.

V and J are TRBV6-5 and TRBJ2-7, with 10 bases fitting TRBD2. V lost 1 base and J lost 7; bases outside the gene matches: 7. This CDR3 is built from 15 residues. CDR1 and CDR2 (germline): MNHEY, SVGAGI. The CDR3 DNA reads TGTGCCAGCAGTTACTATAGCGGGAGGCAGCTTGAGCAGTACTTC. Its protein is CASSYYSGRQLEQYF.

This sequence joins TRBV10-3 and TRBJ2-5; D unresolved. Trimming took off 4 bases at V and 2 bases at J, with 8 bases between the two ends. Germline V gives CDR1 ENHRY, CDR2 SYGVKD. The CDR3 is 13 residues long. The CDR3 here is CAISARQQETQYF. The CDR3 region has the DNA TGTGCCATCAGTGCGAGACAACAAGAGACCCAGTACTTC.